The following is a T cell receptor (beta chain) sequence with its context. The target antigen is unknown. TCRdb's table, derived via immunoSEQ multiplex PCR, lists solely in-frame clones and lacks some. Among 700,000 to 950,000 clones listed, 95% to 97% were seen once. This entry belongs to a study of shared clonotypes between healthy human individuals. Points from the study as a whole: Expectations were that clonotype sharing among donors would be affected by sequencing depth. Collection of samples was limited to blood; tissue repertoires likely differ.

Naivety among CD8 cells was defined by CD45RO negativity and positive CCR7 selection, thereby excluding terminally differentiated effector memory CD45RA+ cells. V lost 3 bases and J 5 bases, leaving 8 bases between the germline ends. Germline assignment: CDR1 SGDLS and CDR2 YYNGEE. This CDR3 is 12 amino acids long. Sample: naive CD8+ T cells sorted from blood. The sequence was obtained from a man aged 25 to 40 in good health. This rearrangement joins TRBV9 to TRBJ1-2; D gene unclear. CDR3 sequence (DNA): TGTGCCAGCAGCGAGCTAGCGTATGGCTACACCTTC. This gives the protein CASSELAYGYTF.